The T cell receptor (beta chain) described here comes from a study of regulatory T cells in long-lasting Graves disease. Study-level results: The persistent group shared 3,000 or so public clonotypes, more than the 950 to 1,000 shared by new patients.

Worth noting for this clonotype: Its antigen is undetermined.

The time point denotes: newly diagnosed GD, antithyroid drugs for less than 3 months. PBMC-extracted RNA yielded the TCR library. The patients were enrolled through endocrinology in Xi'an, China. This CDR3 is built from 14 residues. Trimming pared 4 bases from V and 4 bases from J, leaving 14 bases between. Germline values: CDR1 SGHRS, CDR2 YFSETQ. TCR beta libraries were built with iRepertoire HTBI primers and Arm-PCR of CDR3 regions. TCRdb reprocessed the multiplex PCR reads via MiXCR and lists one record per CDR3 protein. This table has around 450,000 distinct CDR3 sequences, about 15% appearing once. These data were also filed under a second study, of T cells in Graves' hyperthyroidism and ophthalmopathy.

Sequencing was performed on peripheral blood mononuclear cells (PBMCs), taken at new diagnosis, from a patient treated with antithyroid drugs. This chain joins TRBV5-1 and TRBJ2-5; a possible D gene is TRBD2 (6 bases). This TCR derives from a woman in her forties with Graves disease. CDR3 sequence: CASSGGTSRETQYF. The DNA for the CDR3 is TGCGCCAGCAGCGGTGGGACTTCGAGAGAGACCCAGTACTTC.